This T cell receptor beta chain was sequenced in a study of cytomegalovirus exposure and HLA in healthy donors. Study summary: Roughly 77 million unique TCRs from HLA-typed donors made up an early data release.

Every donor was a healthy person donating bone marrow. V lost 4 bases and J lost 4; bases outside the gene matches: 6. Germline loops: CDR1 SQVTM, CDR2 ANQGSEA. The CDR3 is made up of 13 amino acids. The study ran its PCR with 60 Vbeta and 13 Jbeta primers. Produced via immunoSEQ multiplex PCR; TCRdb's table is partial and in-frame only. The sample records about 88,000 clones, roughly 63% being singletons. The sequencing input was PBMCs. The V gene is TRBV29-1, the J gene TRBJ2-5; 7 bases align to TRBD2. The source of this sequence is a man over 45 in good health and CMV-seronegative. CDR3 bases: TGCAGCGTTGTTAGGACTAGAGGAGAGACCCAGTACTTC. Translated, it gives CSVVRTRGETQYF. Together with reference TRBV29-1 and TRBJ2-5, the CDR3 gives the full variable domain: SAVISQKPSRDICQRGTSLTIQCQVDSQVTMMFWYRQQPGQSLTLIATANQGSEATYESGFVIDKFPISRPNLTFSTLTVSNMSPEDSSIYLCSVVRTRGETQYFGPGTRLLVL.